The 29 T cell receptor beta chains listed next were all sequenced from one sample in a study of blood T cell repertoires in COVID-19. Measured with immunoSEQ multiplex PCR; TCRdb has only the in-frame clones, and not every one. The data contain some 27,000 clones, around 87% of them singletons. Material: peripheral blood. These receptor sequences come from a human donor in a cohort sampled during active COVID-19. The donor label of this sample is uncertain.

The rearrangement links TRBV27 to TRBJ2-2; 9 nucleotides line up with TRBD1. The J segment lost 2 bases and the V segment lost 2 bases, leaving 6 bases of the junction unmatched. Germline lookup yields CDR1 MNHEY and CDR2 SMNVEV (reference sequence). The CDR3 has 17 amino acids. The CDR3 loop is CASSLRGTGRNTGELFF. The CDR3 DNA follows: TGTGCCAGCAGTTTAAGGGGGACAGGGAGAAACACCGGGGAGCTGTTTTTT.

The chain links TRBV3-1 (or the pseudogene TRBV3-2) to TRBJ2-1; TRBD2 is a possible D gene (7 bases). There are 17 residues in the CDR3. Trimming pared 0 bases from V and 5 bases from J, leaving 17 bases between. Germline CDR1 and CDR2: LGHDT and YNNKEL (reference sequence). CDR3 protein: CASSQDRRWGGHNEQFF. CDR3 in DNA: TGTGCCAGCAGCCAAGATAGGAGGTGGGGGGGCCACAATGAGCAGTTCTTC.

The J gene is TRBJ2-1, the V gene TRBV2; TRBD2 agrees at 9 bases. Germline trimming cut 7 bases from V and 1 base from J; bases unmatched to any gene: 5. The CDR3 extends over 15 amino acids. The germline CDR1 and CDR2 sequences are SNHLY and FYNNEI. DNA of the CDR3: TGTGCCAGCATTCTAGCGGGGTGGTCCTACAATGAGCAGTTCTTC. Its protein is CASILAGWSYNEQFF.

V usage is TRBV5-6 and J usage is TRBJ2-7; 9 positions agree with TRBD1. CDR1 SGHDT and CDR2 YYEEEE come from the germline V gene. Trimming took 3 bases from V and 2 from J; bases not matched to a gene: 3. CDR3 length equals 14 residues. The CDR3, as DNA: TGTGCCAGCAGCTCAGACAGGGGGGCCTACGAGCAGTACTTC. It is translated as CASSSDRGAYEQYF. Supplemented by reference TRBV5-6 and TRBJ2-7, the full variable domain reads DAGVTQSPTHLIKTRGQQVTLRCSPKSGHDTVSWYQQALGQGPQFIFQYYEEEERQRGNFPDRFSGHQFPNYSSELNVNALLLGDSALYLCASSSDRGAYEQYFGPGTRLTVT.

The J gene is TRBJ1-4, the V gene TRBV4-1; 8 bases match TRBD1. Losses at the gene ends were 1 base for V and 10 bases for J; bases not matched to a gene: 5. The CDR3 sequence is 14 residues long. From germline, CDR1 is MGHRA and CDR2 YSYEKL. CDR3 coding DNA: TGCGCCAGCAGCCAAGTTGGACAGGGCGGAAAACTGTTTTTT. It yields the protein CASSQVGQGGKLFF.

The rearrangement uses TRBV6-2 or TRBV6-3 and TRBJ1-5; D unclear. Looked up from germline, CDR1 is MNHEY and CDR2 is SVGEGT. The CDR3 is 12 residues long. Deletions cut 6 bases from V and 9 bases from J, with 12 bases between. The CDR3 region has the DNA TGTGCCAGCAGCTTCTCCCGGAGGCCCCAGCATTTT. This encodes CASSFSRRPQHF.

The CDR3 DNA follows: TGTGCCAGCAGCTTAACGTACGCGGACGAGCAGTACTTC. This sequence encodes CASSLTYADEQYF. This chain joins TRBV7-3 and TRBJ2-7, with unresolved D. Germline V gives CDR1 SGHTA, CDR2 FQGTGA. The V gene lost 0 bases and the J gene lost 5 bases, with 8 bases spanning the gap. CDR3 length: 13 amino acids.

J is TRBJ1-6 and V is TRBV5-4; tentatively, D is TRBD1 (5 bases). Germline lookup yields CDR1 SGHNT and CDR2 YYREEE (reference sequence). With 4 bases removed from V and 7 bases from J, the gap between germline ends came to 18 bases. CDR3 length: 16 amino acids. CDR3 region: CASSPDSPGGNSPLHF. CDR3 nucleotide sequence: TGTGCCAGCAGCCCCGACAGCCCCGGCGGAAATTCACCCCTCCACTTT.

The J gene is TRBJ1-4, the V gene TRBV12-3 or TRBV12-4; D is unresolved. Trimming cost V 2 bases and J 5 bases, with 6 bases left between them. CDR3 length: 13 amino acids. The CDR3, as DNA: TGTGCCAGCAGTTTAATCAGGAATGAAAAACTGTTTTTT. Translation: CASSLIRNEKLFF.

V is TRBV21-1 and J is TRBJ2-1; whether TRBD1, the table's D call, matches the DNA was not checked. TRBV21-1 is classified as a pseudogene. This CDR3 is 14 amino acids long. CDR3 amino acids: CASINRDSYNEQFF. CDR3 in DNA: TGTGCCAGCATCAACCGGGACAGCTACAATGAGCAGTTCTTC.

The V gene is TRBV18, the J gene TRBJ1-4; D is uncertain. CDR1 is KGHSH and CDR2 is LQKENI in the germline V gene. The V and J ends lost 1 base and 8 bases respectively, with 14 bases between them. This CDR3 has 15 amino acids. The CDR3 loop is CASSPRKAAGEKLFF. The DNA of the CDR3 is TGTGCCAGCTCACCACGCAAGGCCGCGGGAGAAAAACTGTTTTTT.

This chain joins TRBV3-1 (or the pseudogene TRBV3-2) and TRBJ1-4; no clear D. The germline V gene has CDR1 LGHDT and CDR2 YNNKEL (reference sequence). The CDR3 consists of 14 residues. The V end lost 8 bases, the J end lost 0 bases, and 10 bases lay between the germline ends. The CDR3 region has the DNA TGTGCCAGCGGTCCAGGTGCAACTAATGAAAAACTGTTTTTT. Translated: CASGPGATNEKLFF.

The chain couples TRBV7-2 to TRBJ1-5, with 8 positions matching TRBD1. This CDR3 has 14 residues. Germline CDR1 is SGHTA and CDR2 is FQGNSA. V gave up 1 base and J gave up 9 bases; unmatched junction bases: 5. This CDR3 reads CASSLGDRPRPQHF. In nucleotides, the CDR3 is TGTGCCAGCAGCTTAGGGGACAGGCCCAGGCCCCAGCATTTT. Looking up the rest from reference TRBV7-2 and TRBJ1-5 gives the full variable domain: GAGVSQSPSNKVTEKGKDVELRCDPISGHTALYWYRQSLGQGLEFLIYFQGNSAPDKSGLPSDRFSAERTGGSVSTLTIQRTQQEDSAVYLCASSLGDRPRPQHFGDGTRLSIL.

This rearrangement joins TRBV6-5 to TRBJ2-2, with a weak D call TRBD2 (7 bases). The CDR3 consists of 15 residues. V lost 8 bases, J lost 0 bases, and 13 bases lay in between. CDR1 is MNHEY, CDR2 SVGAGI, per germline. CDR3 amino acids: CASPRGGANTGELFF. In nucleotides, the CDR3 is TGTGCCAGCCCGAGGGGGGGGGCGAACACCGGGGAGCTGTTTTTT.

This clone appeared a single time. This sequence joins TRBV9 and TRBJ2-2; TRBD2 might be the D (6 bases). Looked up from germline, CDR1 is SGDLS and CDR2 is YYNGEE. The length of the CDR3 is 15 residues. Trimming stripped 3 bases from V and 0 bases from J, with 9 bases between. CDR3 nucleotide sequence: TGTGCCAGCAGCGGGGACTTCCCGAACACCGGGGAGCTGTTTTTT. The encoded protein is CASSGDFPNTGELFF.

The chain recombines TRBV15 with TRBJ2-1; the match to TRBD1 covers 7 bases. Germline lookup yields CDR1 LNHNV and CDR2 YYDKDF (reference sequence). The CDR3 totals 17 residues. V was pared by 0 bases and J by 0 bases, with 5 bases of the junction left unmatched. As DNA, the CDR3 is TGTGCCACCAGCAGAGATCCCCGACAGGGCTCCTACAATGAGCAGTTCTTC. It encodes CATSRDPRQGSYNEQFF.

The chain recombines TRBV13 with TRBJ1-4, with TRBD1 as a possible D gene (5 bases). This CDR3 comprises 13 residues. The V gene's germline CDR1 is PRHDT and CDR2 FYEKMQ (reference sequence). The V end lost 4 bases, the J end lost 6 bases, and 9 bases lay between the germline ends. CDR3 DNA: TGTGCCAGCAGCTCCCGGGGGTATGAAAAACTGTTTTTT. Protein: CASSSRGYEKLFF.

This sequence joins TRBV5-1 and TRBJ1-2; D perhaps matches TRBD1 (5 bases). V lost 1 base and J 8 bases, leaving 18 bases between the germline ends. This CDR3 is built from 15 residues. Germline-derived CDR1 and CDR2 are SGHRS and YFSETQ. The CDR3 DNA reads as TGCGCCAGCAGCTTGATTTCTGGGGCAGGAGAAGGCTACACCTTC. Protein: CASSLISGAGEGYTF.

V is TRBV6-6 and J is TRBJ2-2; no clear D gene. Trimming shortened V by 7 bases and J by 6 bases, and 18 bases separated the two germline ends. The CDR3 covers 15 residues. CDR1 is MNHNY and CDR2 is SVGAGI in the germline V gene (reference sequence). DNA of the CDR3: TGTGCCAGCAACCCGACATCTTCAGGTCCCGGGGAGCTGTTTTTT. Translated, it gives CASNPTSSGPGELFF.

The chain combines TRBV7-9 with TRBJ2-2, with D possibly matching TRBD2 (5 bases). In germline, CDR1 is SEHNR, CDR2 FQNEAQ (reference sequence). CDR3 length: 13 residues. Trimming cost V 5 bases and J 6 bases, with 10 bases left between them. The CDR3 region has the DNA TGTGCCAGCAGCCCGGGGTCTCCCGGGGAGCTGTTTTTT. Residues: CASSPGSPGELFF.

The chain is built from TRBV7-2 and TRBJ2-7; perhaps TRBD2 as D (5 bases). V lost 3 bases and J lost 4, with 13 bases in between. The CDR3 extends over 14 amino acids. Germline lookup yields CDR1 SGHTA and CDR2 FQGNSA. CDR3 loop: CASSFGKSPYEQYF. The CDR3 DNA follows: TGTGCCAGCAGCTTCGGGAAATCACCTTACGAGCAGTACTTC.

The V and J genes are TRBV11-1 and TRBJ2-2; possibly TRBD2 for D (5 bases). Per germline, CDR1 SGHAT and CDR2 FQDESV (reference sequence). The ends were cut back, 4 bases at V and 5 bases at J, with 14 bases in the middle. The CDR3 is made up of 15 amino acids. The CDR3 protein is CASSSVLAPTGELFF. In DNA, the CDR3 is TGTGCCAGCAGCTCGGTTCTAGCTCCGACCGGGGAGCTGTTTTTT.

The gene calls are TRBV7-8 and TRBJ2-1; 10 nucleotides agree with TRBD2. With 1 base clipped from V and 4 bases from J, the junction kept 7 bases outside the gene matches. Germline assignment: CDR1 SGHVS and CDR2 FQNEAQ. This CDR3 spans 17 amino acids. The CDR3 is CASSLGRTSGVYNEQFF. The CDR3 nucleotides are TGTGCCAGCAGCTTAGGAAGAACTAGCGGGGTATACAATGAGCAGTTCTTC.

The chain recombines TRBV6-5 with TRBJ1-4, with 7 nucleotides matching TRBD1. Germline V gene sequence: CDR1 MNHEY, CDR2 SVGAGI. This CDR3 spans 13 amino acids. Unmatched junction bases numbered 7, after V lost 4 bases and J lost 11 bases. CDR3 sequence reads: CASSLVGGGKLFF. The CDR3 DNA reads TGTGCCAGCAGTTTGGTAGGGGGCGGTAAACTGTTTTTT.

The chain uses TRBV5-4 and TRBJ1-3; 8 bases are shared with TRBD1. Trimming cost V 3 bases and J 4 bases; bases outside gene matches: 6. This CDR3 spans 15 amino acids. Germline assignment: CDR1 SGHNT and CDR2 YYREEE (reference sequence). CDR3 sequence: CASSSQGALGNTIYF. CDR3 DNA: TGTGCCAGCAGCTCCCAGGGGGCGCTCGGAAACACCATATATTTT.

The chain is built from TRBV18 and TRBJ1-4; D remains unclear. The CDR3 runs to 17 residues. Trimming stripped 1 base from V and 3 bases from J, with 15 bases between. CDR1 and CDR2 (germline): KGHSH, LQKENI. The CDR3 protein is CASSPLGRSEANEKLFF. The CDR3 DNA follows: TGTGCCAGCTCACCACTGGGGAGGAGTGAGGCTAATGAAAAACTGTTTTTT. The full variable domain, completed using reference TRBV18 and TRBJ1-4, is NAGVMQNPRHLVRRRGQEARLRCSPMKGHSHVYWYRQLPEEGLKFMVYLQKENIIDESGMPKERFSAEFPKEGPSILRIQQVVRGDSAAYFCASSPLGRSEANEKLFFGSGTQLSVL.

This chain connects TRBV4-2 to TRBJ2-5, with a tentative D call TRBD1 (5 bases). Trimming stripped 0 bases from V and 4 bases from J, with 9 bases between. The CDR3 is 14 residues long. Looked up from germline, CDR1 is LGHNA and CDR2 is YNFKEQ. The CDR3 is CASSQDGQGETQYF. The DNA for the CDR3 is TGTGCCAGCAGCCAAGACGGGCAGGGAGAGACCCAGTACTTC.

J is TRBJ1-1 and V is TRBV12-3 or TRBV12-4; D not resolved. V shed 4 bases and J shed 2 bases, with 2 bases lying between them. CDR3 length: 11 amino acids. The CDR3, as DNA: TGTGCCAGCAGTTCTAACACTGAAGCTTTCTTT. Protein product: CASSSNTEAFF.

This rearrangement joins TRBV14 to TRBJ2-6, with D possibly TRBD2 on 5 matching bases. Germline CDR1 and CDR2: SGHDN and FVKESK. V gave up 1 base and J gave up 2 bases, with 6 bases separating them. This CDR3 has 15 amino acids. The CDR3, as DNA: TGTGCCAGCAGCCAAGCGGGGACTGGGGCCAACGTCCTGACTTTC. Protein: CASSQAGTGANVLTF.